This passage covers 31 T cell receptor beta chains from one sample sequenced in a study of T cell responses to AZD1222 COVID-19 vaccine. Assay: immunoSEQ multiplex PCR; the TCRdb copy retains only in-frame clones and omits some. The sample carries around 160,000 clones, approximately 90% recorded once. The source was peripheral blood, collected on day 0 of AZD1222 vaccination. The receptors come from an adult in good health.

CDR3: CASTVQGGNTEAFF. CDR3 DNA: TGTGCCAGCACCGTACAGGGAGGGAACACTGAAGCTTTCTTT. The chain is built from TRBV6-5 and TRBJ1-1; weak D call: TRBD1 (6 bases). The CDR3 totals 14 residues. CDR1 MNHEY and CDR2 SVGAGI come from the germline V gene. The ends were cut back, 7 bases at V and 1 base at J, with 13 bases in the middle.

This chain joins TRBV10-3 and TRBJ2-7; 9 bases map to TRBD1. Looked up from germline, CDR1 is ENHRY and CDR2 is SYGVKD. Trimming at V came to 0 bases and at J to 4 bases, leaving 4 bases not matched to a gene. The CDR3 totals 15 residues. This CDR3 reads CAISESDRGGYEQYF. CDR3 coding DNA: TGTGCCATCAGTGAGTCGGACAGGGGTGGGTACGAGCAGTACTTC.

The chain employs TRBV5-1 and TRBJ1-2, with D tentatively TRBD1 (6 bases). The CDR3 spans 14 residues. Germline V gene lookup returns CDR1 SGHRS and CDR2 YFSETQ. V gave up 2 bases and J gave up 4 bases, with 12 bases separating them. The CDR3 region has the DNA TGCGCCAGCAGCTTCGGACAGCAATTCTATGGCTACACCTTC. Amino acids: CASSFGQQFYGYTF.

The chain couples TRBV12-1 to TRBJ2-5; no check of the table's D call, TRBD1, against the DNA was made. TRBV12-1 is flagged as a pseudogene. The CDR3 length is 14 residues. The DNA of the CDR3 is TGTGCCAGCAGCTCACGACAAAGCCAAGAGACCCAGTACTTC. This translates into CASSSRQSQETQYF.

Written as DNA, the CDR3 is TGTGCCAGCAGCGTCGGCGGGAGCGGGGCTTACAATGAGCAGTTCTTC. It codes for CASSVGGSGAYNEQFF. V gene TRBV7-3 combines with J gene TRBJ2-1, with 7 bases lining up with TRBD2. V lost 5 bases to trimming and J lost 4 bases; unmatched junction nucleotides: 11. Germline CDR1 and CDR2: SGHTA and FQGTGA. The CDR3 has 16 amino acids.

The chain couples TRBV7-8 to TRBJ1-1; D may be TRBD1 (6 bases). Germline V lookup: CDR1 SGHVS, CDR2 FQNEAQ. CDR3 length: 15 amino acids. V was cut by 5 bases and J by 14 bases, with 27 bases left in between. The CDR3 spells CASSPQGTPSDLLFF. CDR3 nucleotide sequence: TGTGCCAGCAGCCCCCAAGGGACACCCTCGGATCTTTTGTTCTTT.

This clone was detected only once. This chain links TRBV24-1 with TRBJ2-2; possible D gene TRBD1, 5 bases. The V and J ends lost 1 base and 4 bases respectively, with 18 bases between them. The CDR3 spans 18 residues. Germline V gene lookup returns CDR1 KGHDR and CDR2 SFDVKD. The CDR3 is CATSDFSGTPRGTGELFF. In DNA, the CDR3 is TGTGCCACCAGTGATTTCTCGGGCACCCCAAGGGGCACCGGGGAGCTGTTTTTT.

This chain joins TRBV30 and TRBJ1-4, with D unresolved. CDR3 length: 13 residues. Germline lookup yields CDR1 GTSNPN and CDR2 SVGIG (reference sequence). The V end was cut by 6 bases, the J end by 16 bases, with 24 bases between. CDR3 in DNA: TGTGCCTGCCAACCCCTCCAAGGAGCCCCGCCGTTTTTT. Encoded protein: CACQPLQGAPPFF.

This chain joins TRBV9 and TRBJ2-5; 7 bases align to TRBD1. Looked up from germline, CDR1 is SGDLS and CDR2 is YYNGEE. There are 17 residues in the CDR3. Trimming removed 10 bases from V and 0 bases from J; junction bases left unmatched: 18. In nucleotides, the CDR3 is TGTGCCCCTCTACACTACCGGGACAGCACGTACCAAGAGACCCAGTACTTC. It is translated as CAPLHYRDSTYQETQYF.

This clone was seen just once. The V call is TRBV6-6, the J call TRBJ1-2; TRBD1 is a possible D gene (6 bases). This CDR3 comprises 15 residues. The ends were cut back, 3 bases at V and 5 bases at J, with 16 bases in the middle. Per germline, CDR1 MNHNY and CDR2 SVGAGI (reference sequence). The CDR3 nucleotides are TGTGCCAGCAGTTATTACAGACAGGCTATGTATGGCTACACCTTC. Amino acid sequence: CASSYYRQAMYGYTF.

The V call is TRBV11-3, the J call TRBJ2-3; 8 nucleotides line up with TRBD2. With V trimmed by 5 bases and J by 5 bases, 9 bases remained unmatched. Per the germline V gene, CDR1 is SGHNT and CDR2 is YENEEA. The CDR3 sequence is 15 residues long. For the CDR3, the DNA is TGTGCCAGCAGCGGGAGCACTAGCGGCGGAGATACGCAGTATTTT. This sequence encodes CASSGSTSGGDTQYF. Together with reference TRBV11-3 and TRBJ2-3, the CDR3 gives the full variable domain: EAGVVQSPRYKIIEKKQPVAFWCNPISGHNTLYWYLQNLGQGPELLIRYENEEAVDDSQLPKDRFSAERLKGVDSTLKIQPAELGDSAVYLCASSGSTSGGDTQYFGPGTRLTVL.

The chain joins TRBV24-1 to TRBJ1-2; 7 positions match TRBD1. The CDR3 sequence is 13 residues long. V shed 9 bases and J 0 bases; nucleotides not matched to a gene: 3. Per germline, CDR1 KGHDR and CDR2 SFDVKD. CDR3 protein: CATQGQTNYGYTF. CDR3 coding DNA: TGTGCCACCCAGGGACAGACTAACTATGGCTACACCTTC.

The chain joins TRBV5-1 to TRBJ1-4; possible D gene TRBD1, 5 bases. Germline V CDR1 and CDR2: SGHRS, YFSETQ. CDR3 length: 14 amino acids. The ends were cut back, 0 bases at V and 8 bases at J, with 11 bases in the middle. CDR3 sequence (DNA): TGCGCCAGCAGCTTGGGACAGCAAAACGAAAAACTGTTTTTT. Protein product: CASSLGQQNEKLFF.

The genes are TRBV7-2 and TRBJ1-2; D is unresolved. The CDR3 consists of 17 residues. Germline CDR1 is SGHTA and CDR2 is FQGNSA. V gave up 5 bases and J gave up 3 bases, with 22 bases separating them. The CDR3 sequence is CASSPSPGSHLYYGYTF. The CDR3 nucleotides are TGTGCCAGCAGCCCATCCCCCGGGTCCCACCTCTACTATGGCTACACCTTC. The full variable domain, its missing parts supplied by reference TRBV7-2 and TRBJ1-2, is GAGVSQSPSNKVTEKGKDVELRCDPISGHTALYWYRQSLGQGLEFLIYFQGNSAPDKSGLPSDRFSAERTGGSVSTLTIQRTQQEDSAVYLCASSPSPGSHLYYGYTFGSGTRLTVV.

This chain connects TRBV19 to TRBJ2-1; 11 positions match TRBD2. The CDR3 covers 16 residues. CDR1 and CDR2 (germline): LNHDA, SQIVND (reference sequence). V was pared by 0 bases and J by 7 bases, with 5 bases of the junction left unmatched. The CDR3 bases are TGTGCCAGTAGTATAGATGCTAGCGGGGGGAAAAATGAGCAGTTCTTC. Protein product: CASSIDASGGKNEQFF.

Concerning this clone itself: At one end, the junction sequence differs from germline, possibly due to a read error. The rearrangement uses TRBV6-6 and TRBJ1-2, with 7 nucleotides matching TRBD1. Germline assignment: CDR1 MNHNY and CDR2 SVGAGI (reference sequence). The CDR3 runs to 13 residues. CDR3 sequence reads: CASSGTALLGYAF. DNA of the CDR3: TGTGCCAGCAGCGGGACAGCCCTTCTTGGCTACGCCTTC.

CDR3 in amino acids: CASSRRTEAFF. Here the CDR3 DNA reads TGTGCCAGCAGCCGACGAACTGAAGCTTTCTTT. The gene calls are TRBV2 and TRBJ1-1; no reliable D call. The germline V gene has CDR1 SNHLY and CDR2 FYNNEI. Trimming took 6 bases from V and 5 from J, leaving 7 bases between them. This CDR3 is 11 amino acids long.

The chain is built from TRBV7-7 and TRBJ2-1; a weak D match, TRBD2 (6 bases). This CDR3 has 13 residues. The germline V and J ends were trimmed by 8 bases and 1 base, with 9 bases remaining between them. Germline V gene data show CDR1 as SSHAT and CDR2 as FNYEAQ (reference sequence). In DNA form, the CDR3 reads TGTGCCAGCTGGGCGGGGTCCTACAATGAGCAGTTCTTC. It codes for CASWAGSYNEQFF.

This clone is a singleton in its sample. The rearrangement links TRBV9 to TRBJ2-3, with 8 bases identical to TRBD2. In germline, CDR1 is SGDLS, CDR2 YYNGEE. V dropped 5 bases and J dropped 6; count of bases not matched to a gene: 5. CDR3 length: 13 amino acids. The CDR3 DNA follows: TGTGCCAGCAGTGCGGGGGGCCGGGATACGCAGTATTTT. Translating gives CASSAGGRDTQYF. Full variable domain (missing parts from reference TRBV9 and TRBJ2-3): DSGVTQTPKHLITATGQRVTLRCSPRSGDLSVYWYQQSLDQGLQFLIQYYNGEERAKGNILERFSAQQFPDLHSELNLSSLELGDSALYFCASSAGGRDTQYFGPGTRLTVL.

CDR3 bases: TGTGCCAGTAGTGTGGGGACAGGGGGAAATCAGCCCCAGCATTTT. It yields the protein CASSVGTGGNQPQHF. The V and J genes are TRBV19 and TRBJ1-5, with 11 bases aligning to TRBD1. Trimming at V came to 5 bases and at J to 4 bases, leaving 4 bases not matched to a gene. The V gene's germline CDR1 is LNHDA and CDR2 SQIVND (reference sequence). There are 15 residues in the CDR3.

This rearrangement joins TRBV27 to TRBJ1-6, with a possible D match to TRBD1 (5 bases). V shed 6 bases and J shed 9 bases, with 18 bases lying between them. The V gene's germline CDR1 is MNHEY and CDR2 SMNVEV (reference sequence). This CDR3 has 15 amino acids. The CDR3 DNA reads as TGTGCCAGCAGGGGGACCCTCGGGTGGGGTTCACCCCTCCACTTT. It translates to CASRGTLGWGSPLHF.

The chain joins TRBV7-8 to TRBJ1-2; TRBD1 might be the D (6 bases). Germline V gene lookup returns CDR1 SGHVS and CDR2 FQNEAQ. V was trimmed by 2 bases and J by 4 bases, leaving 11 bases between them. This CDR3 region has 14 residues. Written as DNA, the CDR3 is TGTGCCAGCAGCTTATCCGGGGGCGGCTATGGCTACACCTTC. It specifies CASSLSGGGYGYTF.

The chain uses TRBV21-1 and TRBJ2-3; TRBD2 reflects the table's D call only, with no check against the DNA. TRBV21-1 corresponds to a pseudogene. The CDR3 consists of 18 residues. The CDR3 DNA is TGTGCCAGCAGCAAAGCGCAGGAGCGGGGGGCCGGCACAGATACGCAGTATTTT. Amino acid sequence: CASSKAQERGAGTDTQYF.

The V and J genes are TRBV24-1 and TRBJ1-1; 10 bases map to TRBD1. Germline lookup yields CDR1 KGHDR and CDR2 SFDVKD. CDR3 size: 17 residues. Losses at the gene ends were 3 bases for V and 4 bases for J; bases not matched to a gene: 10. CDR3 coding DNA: TGTGCCACCAGTGATGAAGGGACAGGGGCACCGGGCACTGAAGCTTTCTTT. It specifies CATSDEGTGAPGTEAFF.

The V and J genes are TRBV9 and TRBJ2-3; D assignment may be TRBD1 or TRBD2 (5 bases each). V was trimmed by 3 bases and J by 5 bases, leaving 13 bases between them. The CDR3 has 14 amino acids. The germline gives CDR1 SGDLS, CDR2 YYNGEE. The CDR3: CASSARGPRDTQYF. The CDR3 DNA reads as TGTGCCAGCAGCGCCCGGGGCCCGCGAGATACGCAGTATTTT.

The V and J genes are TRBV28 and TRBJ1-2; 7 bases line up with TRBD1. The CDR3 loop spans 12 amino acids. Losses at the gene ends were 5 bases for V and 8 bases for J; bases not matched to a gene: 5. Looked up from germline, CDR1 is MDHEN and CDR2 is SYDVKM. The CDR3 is CASSINRGGYTF. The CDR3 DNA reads TGTGCCAGCAGTATTAACAGGGGAGGCTACACCTTC.

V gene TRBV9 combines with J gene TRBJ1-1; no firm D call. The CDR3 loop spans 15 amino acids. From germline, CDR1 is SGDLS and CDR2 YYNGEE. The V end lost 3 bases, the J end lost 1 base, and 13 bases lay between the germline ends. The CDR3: CASSALGSPNTEAFF. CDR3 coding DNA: TGTGCCAGCAGCGCGCTGGGGTCGCCGAACACTGAAGCTTTCTTT.

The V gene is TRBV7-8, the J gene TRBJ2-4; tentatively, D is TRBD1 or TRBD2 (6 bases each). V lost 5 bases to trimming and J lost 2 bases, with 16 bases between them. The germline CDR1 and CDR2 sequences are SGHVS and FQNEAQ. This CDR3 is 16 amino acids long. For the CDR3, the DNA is TGTGCCAGCAGCGAGGGACGGGGGCCTCCCAAAAACATTCAGTACTTC. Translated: CASSEGRGPPKNIQYF.

The chain's CDR3 is CASSLSLNTEAFF. CDR3 in DNA: TGTGCCAGCAGCTTATCTCTGAACACTGAAGCTTTCTTT. V is TRBV11-2 and J is TRBJ1-1; the D is unclear. Trimming took off 2 bases at V and 0 bases at J, with 4 bases between the two ends. The CDR3 is 13 residues long. The V gene's germline CDR1 is SGHAT and CDR2 FQNNGV.

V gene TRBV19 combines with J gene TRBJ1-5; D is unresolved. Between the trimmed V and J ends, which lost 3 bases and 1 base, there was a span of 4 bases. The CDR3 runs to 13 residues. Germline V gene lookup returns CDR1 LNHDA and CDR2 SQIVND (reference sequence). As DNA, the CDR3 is TGTGCCAGTAGTATCACGAGCAATCAGCCCCAGCATTTT. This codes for CASSITSNQPQHF.

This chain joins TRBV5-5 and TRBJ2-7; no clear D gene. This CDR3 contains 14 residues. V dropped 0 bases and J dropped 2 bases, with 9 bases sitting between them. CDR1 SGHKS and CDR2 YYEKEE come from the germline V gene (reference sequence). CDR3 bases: TGTGCCAGCAGCTTGGGGGCAGAAGCCTACGAGCAGTACTTC. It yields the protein CASSLGAEAYEQYF.